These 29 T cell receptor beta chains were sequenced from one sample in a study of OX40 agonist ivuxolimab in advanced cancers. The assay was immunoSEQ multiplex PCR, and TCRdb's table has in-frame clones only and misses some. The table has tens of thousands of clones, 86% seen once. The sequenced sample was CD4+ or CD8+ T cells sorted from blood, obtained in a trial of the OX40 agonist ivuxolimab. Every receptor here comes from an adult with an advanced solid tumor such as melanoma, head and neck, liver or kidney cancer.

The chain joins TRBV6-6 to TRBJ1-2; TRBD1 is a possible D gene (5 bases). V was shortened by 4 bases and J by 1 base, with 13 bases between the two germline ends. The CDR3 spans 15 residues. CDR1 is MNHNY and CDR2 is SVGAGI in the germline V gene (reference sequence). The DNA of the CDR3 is TGTGCCAGCAGTTCTCCCCAGGGATATAACTATGGCTACACCTTC. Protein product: CASSSPQGYNYGYTF.

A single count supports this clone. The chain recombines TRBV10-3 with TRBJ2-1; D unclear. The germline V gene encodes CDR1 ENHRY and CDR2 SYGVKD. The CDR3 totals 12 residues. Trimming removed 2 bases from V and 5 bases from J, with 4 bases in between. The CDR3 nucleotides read TGTGCCATCAGTGAGCTCGACAATGAGCAGTTCTTC. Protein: CAISELDNEQFF.

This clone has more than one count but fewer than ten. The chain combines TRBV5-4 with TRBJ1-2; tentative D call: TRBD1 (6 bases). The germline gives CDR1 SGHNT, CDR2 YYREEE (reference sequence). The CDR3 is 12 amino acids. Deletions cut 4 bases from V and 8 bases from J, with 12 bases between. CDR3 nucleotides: TGTGCCAGCAGCCCGGGAGGGGGGGGCTACACCTTC. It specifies CASSPGGGGYTF.

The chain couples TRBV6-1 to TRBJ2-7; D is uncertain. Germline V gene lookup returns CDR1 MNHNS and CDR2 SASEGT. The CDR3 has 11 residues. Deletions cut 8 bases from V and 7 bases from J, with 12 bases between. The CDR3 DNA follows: TGTGCCAGCTCCACCTCTGGGGAGCAGTACTTC. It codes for CASSTSGEQYF.

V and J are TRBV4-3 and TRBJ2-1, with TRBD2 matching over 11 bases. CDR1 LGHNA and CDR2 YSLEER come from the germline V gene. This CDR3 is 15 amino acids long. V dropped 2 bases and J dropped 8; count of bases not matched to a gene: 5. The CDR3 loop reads CASSQLSGGAYEQFF. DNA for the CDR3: TGCGCCAGCAGCCAACTTAGCGGGGGGGCATATGAGCAGTTCTTC.

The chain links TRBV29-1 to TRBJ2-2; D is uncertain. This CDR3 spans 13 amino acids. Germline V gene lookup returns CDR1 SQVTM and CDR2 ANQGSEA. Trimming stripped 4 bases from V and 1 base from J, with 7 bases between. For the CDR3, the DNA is TGCAGCGTTGTAAGGGAGAACACCGGGGAGCTGTTTTTT. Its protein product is CSVVRENTGELFF.

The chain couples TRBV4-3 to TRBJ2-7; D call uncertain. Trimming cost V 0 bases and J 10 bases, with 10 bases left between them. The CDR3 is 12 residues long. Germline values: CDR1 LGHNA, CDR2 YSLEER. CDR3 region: CASSQEGTIQYF. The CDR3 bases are TGCGCCAGCAGCCAAGAGGGAACTATTCAGTACTTC.

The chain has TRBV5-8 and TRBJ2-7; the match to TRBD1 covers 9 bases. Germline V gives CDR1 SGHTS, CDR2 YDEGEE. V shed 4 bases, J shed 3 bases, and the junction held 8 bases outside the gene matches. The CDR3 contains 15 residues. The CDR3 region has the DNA TGTGCCAGCAGCGGCACCGGGACAGGGTACTACGAGCAGTACTTC. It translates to CASSGTGTGYYEQYF.

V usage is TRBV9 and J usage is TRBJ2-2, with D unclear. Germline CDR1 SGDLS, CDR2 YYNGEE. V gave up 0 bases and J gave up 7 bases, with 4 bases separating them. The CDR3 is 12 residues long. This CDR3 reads CASSVEGGELFF. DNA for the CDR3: TGTGCCAGCAGCGTAGAAGGCGGGGAGCTGTTTTTT. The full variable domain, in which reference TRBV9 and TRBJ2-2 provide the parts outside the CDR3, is DSGVTQTPKHLITATGQRVTLRCSPRSGDLSVYWYQQSLDQGLQFLIQYYNGEERAKGNILERFSAQQFPDLHSELNLSSLELGDSALYFCASSVEGGELFFGEGSRLTVL.

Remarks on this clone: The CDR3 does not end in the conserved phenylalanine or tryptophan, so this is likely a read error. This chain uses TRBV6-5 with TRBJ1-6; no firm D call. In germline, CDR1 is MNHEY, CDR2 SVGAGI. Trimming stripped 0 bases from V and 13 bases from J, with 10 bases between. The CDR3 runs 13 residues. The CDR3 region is CASSYSSHQPLHL. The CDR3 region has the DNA TGTGCCAGCAGTTACTCGTCTCACCAGCCCCTCCACCTT.

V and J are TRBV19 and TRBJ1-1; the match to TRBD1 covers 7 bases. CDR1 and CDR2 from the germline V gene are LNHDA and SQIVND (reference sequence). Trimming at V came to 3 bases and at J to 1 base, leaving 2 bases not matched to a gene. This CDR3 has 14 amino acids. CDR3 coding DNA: TGTGCCAGTAGTATCGGGACAGCGAACACTGAAGCTTTCTTT. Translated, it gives CASSIGTANTEAFF.

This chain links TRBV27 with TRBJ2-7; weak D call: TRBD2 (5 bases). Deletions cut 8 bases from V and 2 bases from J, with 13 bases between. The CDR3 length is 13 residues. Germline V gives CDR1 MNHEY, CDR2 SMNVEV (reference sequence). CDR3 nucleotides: TGTGCCAGCTTCGGGCAGGAGGCCTACGAGCAGTACTTC. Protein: CASFGQEAYEQYF.

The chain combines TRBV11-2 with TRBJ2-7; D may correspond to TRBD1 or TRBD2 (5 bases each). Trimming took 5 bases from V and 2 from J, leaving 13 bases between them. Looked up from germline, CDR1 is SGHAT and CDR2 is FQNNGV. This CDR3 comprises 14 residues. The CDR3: CASSLMGRAYEQYF. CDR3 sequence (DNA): TGTGCCAGCAGCCTGATGGGGCGGGCCTACGAGCAGTACTTC. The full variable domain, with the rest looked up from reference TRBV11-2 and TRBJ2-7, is EAGVAQSPRYKIIEKRQSVAFWCNPISGHATLYWYQQILGQGPKLLIQFQNNGVVDDSQLPKDRFSAERLKGVDSTLKIQPAKLEDSAVYLCASSLMGRAYEQYFGPGTRLTVT.

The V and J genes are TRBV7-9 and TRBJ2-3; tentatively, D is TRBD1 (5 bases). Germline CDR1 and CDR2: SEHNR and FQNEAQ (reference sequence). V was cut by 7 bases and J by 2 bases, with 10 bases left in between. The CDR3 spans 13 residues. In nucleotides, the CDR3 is TGTGCCAGCAACAGGCAGGACACAGATACGCAGTATTTT. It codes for CASNRQDTDTQYF.

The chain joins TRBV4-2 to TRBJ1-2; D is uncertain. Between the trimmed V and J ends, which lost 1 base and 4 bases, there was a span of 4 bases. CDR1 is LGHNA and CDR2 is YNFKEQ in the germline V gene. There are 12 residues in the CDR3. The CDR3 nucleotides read TGTGCCAGCAGCCAAGGGATCTATGGCTACACCTTC. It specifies CASSQGIYGYTF.

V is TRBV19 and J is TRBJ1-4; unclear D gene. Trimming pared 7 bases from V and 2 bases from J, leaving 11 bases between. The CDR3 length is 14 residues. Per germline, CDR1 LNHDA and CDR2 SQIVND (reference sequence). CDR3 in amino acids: CASTDGVTNEKLFF. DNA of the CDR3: TGTGCCAGTACCGACGGCGTCACTAATGAAAAACTGTTTTTT.

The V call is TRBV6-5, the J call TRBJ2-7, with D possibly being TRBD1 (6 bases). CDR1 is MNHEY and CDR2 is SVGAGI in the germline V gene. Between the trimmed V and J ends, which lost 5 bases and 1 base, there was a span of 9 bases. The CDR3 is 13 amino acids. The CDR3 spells CASSRGFSYEQYF. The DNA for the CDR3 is TGTGCCAGCAGTAGGGGGTTTTCCTACGAGCAGTACTTC.

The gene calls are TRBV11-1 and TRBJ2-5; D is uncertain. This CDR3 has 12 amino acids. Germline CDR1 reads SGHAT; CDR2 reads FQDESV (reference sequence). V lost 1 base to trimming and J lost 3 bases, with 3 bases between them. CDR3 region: CASSLGEETQYF. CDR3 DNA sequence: TGTGCCAGCAGCTTAGGGGAAGAGACCCAGTACTTC.

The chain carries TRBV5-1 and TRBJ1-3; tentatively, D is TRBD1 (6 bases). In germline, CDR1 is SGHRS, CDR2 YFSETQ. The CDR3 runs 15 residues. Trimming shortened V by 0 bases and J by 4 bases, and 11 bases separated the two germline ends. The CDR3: CASSLDARGGNTIYF. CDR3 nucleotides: TGCGCCAGCAGCTTGGACGCCAGGGGAGGAAACACCATATATTTT.

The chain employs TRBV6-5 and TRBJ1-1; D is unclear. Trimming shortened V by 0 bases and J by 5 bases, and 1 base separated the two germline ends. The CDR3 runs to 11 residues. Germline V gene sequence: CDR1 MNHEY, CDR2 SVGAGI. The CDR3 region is CASSYSTEAFF. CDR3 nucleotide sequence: TGTGCCAGCAGTTACTCAACTGAAGCTTTCTTT.

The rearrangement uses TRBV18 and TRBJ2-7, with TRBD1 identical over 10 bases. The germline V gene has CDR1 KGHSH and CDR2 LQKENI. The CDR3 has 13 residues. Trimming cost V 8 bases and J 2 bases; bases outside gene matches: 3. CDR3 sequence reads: CASTGTGAYEQYF. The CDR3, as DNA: TGTGCCAGCACCGGGACAGGGGCCTACGAGCAGTACTTC.

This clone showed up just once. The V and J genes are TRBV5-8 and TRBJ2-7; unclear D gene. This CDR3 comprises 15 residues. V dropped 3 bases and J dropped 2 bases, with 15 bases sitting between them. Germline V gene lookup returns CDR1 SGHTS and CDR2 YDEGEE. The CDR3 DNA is TGTGCCAGCAGCTACCGACCGGGTAAGGCCTACGAGCAGTACTTC. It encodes CASSYRPGKAYEQYF.

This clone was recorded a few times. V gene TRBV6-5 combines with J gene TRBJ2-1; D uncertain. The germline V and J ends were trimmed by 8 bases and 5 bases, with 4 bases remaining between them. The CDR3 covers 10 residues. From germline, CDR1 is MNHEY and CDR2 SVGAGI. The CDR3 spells CASGHNEQFF. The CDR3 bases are TGTGCCAGCGGCCACAATGAGCAGTTCTTC.

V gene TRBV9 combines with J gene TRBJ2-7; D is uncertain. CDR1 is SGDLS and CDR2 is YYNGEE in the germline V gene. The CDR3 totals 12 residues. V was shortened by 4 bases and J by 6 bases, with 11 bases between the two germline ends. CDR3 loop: CASSPMAGEQYF. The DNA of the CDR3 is TGTGCCAGCAGCCCGATGGCAGGCGAGCAGTACTTC.

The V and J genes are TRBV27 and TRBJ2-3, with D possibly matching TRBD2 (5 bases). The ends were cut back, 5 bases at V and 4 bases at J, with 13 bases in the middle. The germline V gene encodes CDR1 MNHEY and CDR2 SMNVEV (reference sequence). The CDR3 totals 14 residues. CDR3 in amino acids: CASSEAGVSDTQYF. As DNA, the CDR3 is TGTGCCAGCAGTGAGGCCGGGGTGTCAGATACGCAGTATTTT.

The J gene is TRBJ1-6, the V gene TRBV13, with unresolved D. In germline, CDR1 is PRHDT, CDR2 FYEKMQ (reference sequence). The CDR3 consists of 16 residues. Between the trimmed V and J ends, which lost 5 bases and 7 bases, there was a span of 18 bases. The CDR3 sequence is CASSQLSSLPNSPLHF. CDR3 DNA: TGTGCCAGCAGCCAGCTGTCGAGTTTGCCGAATTCACCCCTCCACTTT.

CDR3 coding DNA: TGTGCCAGCAGGTTTTTAGGTAACGACCGAACTTTCTTT. Protein: CASRFLGNDRTFF. V is TRBV6-5 and J is TRBJ1-1; D uncertain. The V gene's germline CDR1 is MNHEY and CDR2 SVGAGI. The V end was cut by 6 bases, the J end by 12 bases, with 20 bases between. The CDR3 spans 13 residues.

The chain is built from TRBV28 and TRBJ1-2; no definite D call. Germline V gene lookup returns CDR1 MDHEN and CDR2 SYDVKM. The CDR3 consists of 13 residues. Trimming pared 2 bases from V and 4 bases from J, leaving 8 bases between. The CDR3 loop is CASSLRQIYGYTF. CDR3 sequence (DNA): TGTGCCAGCAGTTTAAGGCAGATCTATGGCTACACCTTC.

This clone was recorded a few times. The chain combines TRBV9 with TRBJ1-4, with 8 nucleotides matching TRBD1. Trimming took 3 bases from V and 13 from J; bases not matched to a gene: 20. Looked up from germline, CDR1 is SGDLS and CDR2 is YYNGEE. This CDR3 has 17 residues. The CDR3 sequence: CASSAEGQGLGNLGLFF. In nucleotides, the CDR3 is TGTGCCAGCAGCGCTGAAGGACAGGGTCTAGGGAACCTCGGACTGTTTTTT.